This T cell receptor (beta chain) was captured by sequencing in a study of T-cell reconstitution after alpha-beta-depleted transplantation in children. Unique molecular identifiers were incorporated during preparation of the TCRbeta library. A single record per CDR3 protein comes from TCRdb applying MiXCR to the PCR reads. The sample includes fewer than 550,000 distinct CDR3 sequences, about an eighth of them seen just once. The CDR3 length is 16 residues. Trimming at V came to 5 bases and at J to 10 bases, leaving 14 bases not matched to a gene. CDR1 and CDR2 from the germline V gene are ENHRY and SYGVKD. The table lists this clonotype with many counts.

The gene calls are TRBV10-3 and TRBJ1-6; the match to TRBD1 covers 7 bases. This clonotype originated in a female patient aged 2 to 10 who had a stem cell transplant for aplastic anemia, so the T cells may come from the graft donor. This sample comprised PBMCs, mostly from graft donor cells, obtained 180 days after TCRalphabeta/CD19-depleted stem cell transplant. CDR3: CAISHANRGGGSPLHF. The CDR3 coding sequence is TGTGCCATCAGTCATGCGAACAGGGGAGGGGGATCACCCCTCCACTTT.